Presented here are 9 T cell receptor beta chains from one specimen sequenced in a study of cytotoxic CD8 clonotypes in ibrutinib-treated CLL. The method was immunoSEQ multiplex PCR; TCRdb's version includes in-frame clones alone and lacks a portion of them. Counted here are tens of thousands of clones, approximately 75% occurring once; the ten biggest clones make up around 45%. Sequencing used PBMCs, obtained after 12 months of ibrutinib treatment. Receptors were obtained from a human donor with chronic lymphocytic leukemia.

This clone has at least ten counts. J is TRBJ2-7 and V is TRBV4-2, with D hard to call. V lost 4 bases and J lost 6, with 16 bases in between. From germline, CDR1 is LGHNA and CDR2 YNFKEQ. The CDR3 totals 14 residues. The CDR3 DNA reads TGTGCCAGCAGCCCTGGACCCGGAACCCCCGAGCAGTACTTC. Residues: CASSPGPGTPEQYF.

The chain uses TRBV2 and TRBJ1-2, with TRBD1 identical over 9 bases. Trimming at V came to 4 bases and at J to 6 bases, leaving 12 bases not matched to a gene. Germline loops: CDR1 SNHLY, CDR2 FYNNEI. The CDR3 runs 16 residues. The CDR3 sequence: CASSVDRGIFKDGYTF. The CDR3 DNA is TGTGCCAGCAGTGTGGACAGGGGAATTTTTAAGGATGGCTACACCTTC.

This chain links TRBV5-1 with TRBJ2-7; a weak D match, TRBD1 (6 bases). Between the trimmed V and J ends, which lost 0 bases and 0 bases, there was a span of 10 bases. Germline-derived CDR1 and CDR2 are SGHRS and YFSETQ. This CDR3 contains 15 residues. CDR3 residues: CASSLGQEHSYEQYF. CDR3 DNA: TGCGCCAGCAGCTTGGGACAGGAGCACTCCTACGAGCAGTACTTC.

The chain links TRBV29-1 to TRBJ2-3, with D perhaps assigned TRBD1 or TRBD2 (5 bases each). V was cut by 5 bases and J by 5 bases, with 11 bases left in between. CDR1 is SQVTM and CDR2 is ANQGSEA in the germline V gene. The CDR3 length is 12 residues. The CDR3 region has the DNA TGCAGCGTTCGCCGGGGCCTAGATACGCAGTATTTT. It is translated as CSVRRGLDTQYF.

This chain uses TRBV11-2 with TRBJ1-4; 9 bases agree with TRBD1. From germline, CDR1 is SGHAT and CDR2 FQNNGV. The CDR3 runs 14 residues. The V and J ends lost 7 bases and 8 bases, in that order; junction bases with no gene match: 8. In DNA form, the CDR3 reads TGTGCCAGCACCAGGGACAGGGCAGGGGAAAAACTGTTTTTT. It specifies CASTRDRAGEKLFF. Combining the CDR3 with reference TRBV11-2 and TRBJ1-4 gives the whole variable domain EAGVAQSPRYKIIEKRQSVAFWCNPISGHATLYWYQQILGQGPKLLIQFQNNGVVDDSQLPKDRFSAERLKGVDSTLKIQPAKLEDSAVYLCASTRDRAGEKLFFGSGTQLSVL.

This clone was picked up a small number of times. J is TRBJ2-5 and V is TRBV7-2; 9 bases fit TRBD2. CDR1 SGHTA and CDR2 FQGNSA come from the germline V gene. V lost 3 bases, J lost 13 bases, and 9 bases stayed unmatched. This CDR3 has 13 residues. CDR3 region: CASSFATSGTLYF. CDR3 nucleotide sequence: TGTGCCAGCAGCTTCGCGACTAGCGGCACTCTGTACTTC.

The gene calls are TRBV18 and TRBJ2-7; 13 bases fit TRBD2. Per germline, CDR1 KGHSH and CDR2 LQKENI. This CDR3 is 21 amino acids long. V was pared by 2 bases and J by 5 bases, with 21 bases of the junction left unmatched. The CDR3 protein is CASSPDGGLAGVTGVRNEQYF. The DNA of the CDR3 is TGTGCCAGCTCACCAGACGGCGGACTAGCGGGAGTGACTGGAGTTCGGAACGAGCAGTACTTC. The whole variable domain, filled in from reference TRBV18 and TRBJ2-7, reads NAGVMQNPRHLVRRRGQEARLRCSPMKGHSHVYWYRQLPEEGLKFMVYLQKENIIDESGMPKERFSAEFPKEGPSILRIQQVVRGDSAAYFCASSPDGGLAGVTGVRNEQYFGPGTRLTVT.

V usage is TRBV15 and J usage is TRBJ2-1, with 15 bases matching TRBD2. The V gene end was trimmed by 2 bases and the J gene end by 2 bases; junction bases not matched to a gene: 13. The CDR3 length is 21 residues. Looked up from germline, CDR1 is LNHNV and CDR2 is YYDKDF (reference sequence). CDR3 sequence reads: CATSRFRGTSGRLGAYNEQFF. The CDR3 region has the DNA TGTGCCACCAGCAGATTTAGGGGGACTAGCGGGAGGCTTGGGGCCTACAATGAGCAGTTCTTC. Supplemented by reference TRBV15 and TRBJ2-1, the full variable domain reads DAMVIQNPRYQVTQFGKPVTLSCSQTLNHNVMYWYQQKSSQAPKLLFHYYDKDFNNEADTPDNFQSRRPNTSFCFLDIRSPGLGDTAMYLCATSRFRGTSGRLGAYNEQFFGPGTRLTVL.

This clone appeared once. This rearrangement joins TRBV27 to TRBJ2-1; D ambiguous. The CDR3 runs to 12 residues. V lost 6 bases and J 4 bases, leaving 7 bases between the germline ends. Germline V lookup: CDR1 MNHEY, CDR2 SMNVEV (reference sequence). The CDR3: CASSQNYNEQFF. The CDR3 DNA is TGTGCCAGCAGCCAAAATTACAATGAGCAGTTCTTC.